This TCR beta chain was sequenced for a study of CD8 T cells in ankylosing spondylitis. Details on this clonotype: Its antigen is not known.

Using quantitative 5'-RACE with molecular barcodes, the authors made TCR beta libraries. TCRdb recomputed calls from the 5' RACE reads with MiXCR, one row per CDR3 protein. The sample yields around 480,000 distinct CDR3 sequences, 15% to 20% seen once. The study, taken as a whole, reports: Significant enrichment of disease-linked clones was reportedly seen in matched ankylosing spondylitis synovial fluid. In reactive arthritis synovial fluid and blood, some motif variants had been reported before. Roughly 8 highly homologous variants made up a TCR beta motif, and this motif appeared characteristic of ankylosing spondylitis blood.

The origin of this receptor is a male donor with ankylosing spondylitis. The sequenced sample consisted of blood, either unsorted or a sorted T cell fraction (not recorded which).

The CDR3 loop reads CASRRQGPYEQYF. DNA for the CDR3: TGTGCCAGCAGAAGACAGGGCCCCTACGAGCAGTACTTC. The V and J genes are TRBV27 and TRBJ2-7, with 7 bases identical to TRBD1. The germline V gene has CDR1 MNHEY and CDR2 SMNVEV (reference sequence). J was trimmed by 2 bases and V by 6 bases; bases with no gene match: 4. The CDR3 spans 13 residues.